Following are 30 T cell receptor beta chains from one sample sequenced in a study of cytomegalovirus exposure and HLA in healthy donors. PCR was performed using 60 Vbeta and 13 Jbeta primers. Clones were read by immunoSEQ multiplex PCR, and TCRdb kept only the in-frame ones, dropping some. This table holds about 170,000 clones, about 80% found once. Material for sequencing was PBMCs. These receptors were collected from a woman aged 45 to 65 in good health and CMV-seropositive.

Here the CDR3 reads CASSRNPPSGGNTGELFF. Here the CDR3 DNA reads TGTGCCAGTAGTCGAAACCCTCCAAGCGGGGGGAACACCGGGGAGCTGTTTTTT. This chain joins TRBV19 and TRBJ2-2; 8 bases are a match to TRBD2. CDR3 length: 18 residues. Germline V gene data show CDR1 as LNHDA and CDR2 as SQIVND (reference sequence). After removal of 5 bases from V and 1 base from J, the junction contained 12 bases not matched to a gene.

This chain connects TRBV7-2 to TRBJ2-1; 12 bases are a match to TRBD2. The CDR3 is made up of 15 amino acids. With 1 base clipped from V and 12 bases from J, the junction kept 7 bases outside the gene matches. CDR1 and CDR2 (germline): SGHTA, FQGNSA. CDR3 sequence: CASSLGSSGGARQFF. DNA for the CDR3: TGTGCCAGCAGCTTAGGGTCTAGCGGGGGGGCTCGGCAGTTCTTC.

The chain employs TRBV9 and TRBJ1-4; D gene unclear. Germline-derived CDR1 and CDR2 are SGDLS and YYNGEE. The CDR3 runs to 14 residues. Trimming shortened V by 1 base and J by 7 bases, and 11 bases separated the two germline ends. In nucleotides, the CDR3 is TGTGCCAGCAGCGTAATAGGAGCGCCTGAAAAACTGTTTTTT. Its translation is CASSVIGAPEKLFF.

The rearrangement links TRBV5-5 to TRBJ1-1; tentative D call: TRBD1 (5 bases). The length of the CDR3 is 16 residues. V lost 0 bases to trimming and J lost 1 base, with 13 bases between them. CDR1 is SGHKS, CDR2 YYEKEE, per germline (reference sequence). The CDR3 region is CASSLEAGFGNTEAFF. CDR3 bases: TGTGCCAGCAGCTTGGAAGCAGGGTTTGGGAACACTGAAGCTTTCTTT.

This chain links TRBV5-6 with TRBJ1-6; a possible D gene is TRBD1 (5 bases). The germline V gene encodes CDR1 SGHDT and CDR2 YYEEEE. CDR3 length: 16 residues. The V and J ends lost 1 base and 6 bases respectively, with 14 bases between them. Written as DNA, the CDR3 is TGTGCCAGCAGCTTGATTGGCAGGGAAGTTAATTCACCCCTCCACTTT. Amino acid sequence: CASSLIGREVNSPLHF. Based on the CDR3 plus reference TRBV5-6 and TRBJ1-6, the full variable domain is DAGVTQSPTHLIKTRGQQVTLRCSPKSGHDTVSWYQQALGQGPQFIFQYYEEEERQRGNFPDRFSGHQFPNYSSELNVNALLLGDSALYLCASSLIGREVNSPLHFGNGTRLTVT.

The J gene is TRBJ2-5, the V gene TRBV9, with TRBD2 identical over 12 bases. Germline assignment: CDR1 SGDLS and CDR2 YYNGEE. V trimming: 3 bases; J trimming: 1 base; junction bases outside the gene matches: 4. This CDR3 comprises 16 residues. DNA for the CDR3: TGTGCCAGCAGCGAAAGACTAGCGGGGGCCCAAGAGACCCAGTACTTC. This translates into CASSERLAGAQETQYF.

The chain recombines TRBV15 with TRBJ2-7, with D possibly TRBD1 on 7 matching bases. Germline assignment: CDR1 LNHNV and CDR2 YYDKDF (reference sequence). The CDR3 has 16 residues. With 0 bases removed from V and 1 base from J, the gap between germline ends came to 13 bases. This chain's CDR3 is CATSRDGGGLSYEQYF. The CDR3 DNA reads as TGTGCCACCAGCAGAGATGGAGGGGGCTTGTCCTACGAGCAGTACTTC.

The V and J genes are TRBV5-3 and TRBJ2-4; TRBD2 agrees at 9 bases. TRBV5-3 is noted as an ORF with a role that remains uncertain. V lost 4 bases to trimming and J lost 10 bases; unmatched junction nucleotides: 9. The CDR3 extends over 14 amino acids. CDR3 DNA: TGTGCCAGAAGCCCGGCGGGAGGGCGGCATATTCAGTACTTC. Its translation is CARSPAGGRHIQYF.

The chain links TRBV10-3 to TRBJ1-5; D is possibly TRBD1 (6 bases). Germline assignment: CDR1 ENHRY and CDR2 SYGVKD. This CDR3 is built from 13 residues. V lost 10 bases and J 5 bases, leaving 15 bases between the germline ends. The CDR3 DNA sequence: TGTGCCAGCCGAGACAGGCTAGATCAGCCCCAGCATTTT. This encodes CASRDRLDQPQHF.

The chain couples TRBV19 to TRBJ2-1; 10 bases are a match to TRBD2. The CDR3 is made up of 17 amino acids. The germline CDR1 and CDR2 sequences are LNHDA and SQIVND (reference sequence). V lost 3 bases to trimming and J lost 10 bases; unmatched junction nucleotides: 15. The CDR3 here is CASSMGTSVGPRKEQFF. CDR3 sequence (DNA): TGTGCCAGTAGTATGGGGACTAGCGTGGGCCCGCGTAAAGAGCAGTTCTTC.

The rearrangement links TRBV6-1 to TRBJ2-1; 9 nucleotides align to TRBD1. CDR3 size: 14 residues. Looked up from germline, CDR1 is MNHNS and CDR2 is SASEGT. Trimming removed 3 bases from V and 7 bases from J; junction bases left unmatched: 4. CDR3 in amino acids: CASSEPGQGNEQFF. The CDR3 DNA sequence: TGTGCCAGCAGTGAGCCGGGACAGGGTAATGAGCAGTTCTTC.

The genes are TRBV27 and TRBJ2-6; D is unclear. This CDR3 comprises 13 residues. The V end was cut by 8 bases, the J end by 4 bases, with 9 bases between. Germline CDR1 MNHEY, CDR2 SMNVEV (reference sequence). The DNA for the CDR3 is TGTGCCAGCCGAATCGGGGGGGCCAACGTCCTGACTTTC. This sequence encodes CASRIGGANVLTF.

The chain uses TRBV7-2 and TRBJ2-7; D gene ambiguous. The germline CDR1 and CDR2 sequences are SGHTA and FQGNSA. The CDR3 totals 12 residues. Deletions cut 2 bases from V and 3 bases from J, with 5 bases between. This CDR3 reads CASSLNSYEQYF. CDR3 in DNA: TGTGCCAGCAGCTTAAATAGCTACGAGCAGTACTTC.

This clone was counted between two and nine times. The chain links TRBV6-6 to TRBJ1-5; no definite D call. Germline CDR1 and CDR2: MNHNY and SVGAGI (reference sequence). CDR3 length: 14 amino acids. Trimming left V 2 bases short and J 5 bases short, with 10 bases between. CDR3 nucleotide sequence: TGTGCCAGCAGTTACCCGGAGAGGGATCAGCCCCAGCATTTT. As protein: CASSYPERDQPQHF.

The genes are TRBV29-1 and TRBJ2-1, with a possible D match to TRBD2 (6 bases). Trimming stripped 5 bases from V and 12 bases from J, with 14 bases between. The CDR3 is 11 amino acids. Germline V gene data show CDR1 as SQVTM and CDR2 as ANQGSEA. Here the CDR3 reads CSVYRRGWQFF. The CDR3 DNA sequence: TGCAGCGTTTACCGGAGGGGTTGGCAGTTCTTC.

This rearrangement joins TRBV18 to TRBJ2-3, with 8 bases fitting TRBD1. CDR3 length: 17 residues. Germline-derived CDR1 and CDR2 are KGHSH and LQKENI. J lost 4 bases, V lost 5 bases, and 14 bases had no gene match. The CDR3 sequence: CASSSTWTGTRPDTQYF. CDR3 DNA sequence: TGTGCCAGCTCATCGACCTGGACAGGGACCCGCCCAGATACGCAGTATTTT.

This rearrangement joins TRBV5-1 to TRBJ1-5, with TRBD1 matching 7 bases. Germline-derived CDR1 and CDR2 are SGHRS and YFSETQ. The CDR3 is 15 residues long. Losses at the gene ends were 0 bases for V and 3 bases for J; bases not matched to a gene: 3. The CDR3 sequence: CASSLEGGLNQPQHF. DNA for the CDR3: TGCGCCAGCAGCTTGGAAGGGGGCCTCAATCAGCCCCAGCATTTT.

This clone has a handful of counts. In DNA form, the CDR3 reads TGTGCCAGCAGTTTTTTCGGCAAGGGGGAAAAACTGTTTTTT. Translated: CASSFFGKGEKLFF. The chain has TRBV27 and TRBJ1-4; D might be TRBD1 (5 bases). This CDR3 is built from 14 residues. Germline-derived CDR1 and CDR2 are MNHEY and SMNVEV (reference sequence). V lost 3 bases, J lost 8 bases, and 13 bases lay in between. The whole variable domain, filled in from reference TRBV27 and TRBJ1-4, reads EAQVTQNPRYLITVTGKKLTVTCSQNMNHEYMSWYRQDPGLGLRQIYYSMNVEVTDKGDVPEGYKVSRKEKRNFPLILESPSPNQTSLYFCASSFFGKGEKLFFGSGTQLSVL.

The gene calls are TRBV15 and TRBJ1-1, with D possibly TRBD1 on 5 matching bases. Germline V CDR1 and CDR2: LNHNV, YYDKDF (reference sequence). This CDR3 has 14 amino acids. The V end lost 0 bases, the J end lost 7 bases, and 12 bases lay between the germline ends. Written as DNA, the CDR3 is TGTGCCACCAGCAGAGATCAGGGATTCAGTGAAGCTTTCTTT. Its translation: CATSRDQGFSEAFF. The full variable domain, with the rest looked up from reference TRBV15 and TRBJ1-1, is DAMVIQNPRYQVTQFGKPVTLSCSQTLNHNVMYWYQQKSSQAPKLLFHYYDKDFNNEADTPDNFQSRRPNTSFCFLDIRSPGLGDTAMYLCATSRDQGFSEAFFGQGTRLTVV.

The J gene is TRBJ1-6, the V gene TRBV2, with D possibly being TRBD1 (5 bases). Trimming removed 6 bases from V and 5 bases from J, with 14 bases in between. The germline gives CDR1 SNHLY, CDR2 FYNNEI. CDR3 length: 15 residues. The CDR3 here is CASRVGTGHNSPLHF. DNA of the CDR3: TGTGCCAGCAGAGTGGGCACAGGACATAATTCACCCCTCCACTTT. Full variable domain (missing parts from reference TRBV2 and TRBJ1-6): EPEVTQTPSHQVTQMGQEVILRCVPISNHLYFYWYRQILGQKVEFLVSFYNNEISEKSEIFDDQFSVERPDGSNFTLKIRSTKLEDSAMYFCASRVGTGHNSPLHFGNGTRLTVT.

CDR3 protein: CASSVAWRVNSYNEQFF. CDR3 DNA: TGTGCCAGCAGCGTAGCGTGGAGGGTAAACTCCTACAATGAGCAGTTCTTC. This chain links TRBV9 with TRBJ2-1, with D perhaps TRBD2 (6 bases). Trimming took 0 bases from V and 0 from J, leaving 13 bases between them. The germline gives CDR1 SGDLS, CDR2 YYNGEE. The CDR3 totals 17 residues.

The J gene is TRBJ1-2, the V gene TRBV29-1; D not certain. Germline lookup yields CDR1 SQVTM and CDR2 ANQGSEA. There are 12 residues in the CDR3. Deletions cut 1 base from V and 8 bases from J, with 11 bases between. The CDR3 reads CSVEVTLGGYTF. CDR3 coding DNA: TGCAGCGTTGAAGTTACACTCGGGGGCTACACCTTC.

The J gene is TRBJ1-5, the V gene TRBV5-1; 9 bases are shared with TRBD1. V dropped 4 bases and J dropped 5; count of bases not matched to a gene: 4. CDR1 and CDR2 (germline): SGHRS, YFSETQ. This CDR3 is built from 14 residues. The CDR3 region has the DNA TGCGCCAGCAGCCCCGGGACAGGGTATCAGCCCCAGCATTTT. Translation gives CASSPGTGYQPQHF.

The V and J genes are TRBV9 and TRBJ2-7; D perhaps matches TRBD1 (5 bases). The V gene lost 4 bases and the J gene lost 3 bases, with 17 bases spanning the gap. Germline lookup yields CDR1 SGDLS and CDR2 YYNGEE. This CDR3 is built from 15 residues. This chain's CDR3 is CASSLSDRYNYEQYF. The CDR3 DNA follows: TGTGCCAGCAGCCTCTCCGACAGATATAACTACGAGCAGTACTTC. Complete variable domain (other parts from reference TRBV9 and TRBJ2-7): DSGVTQTPKHLITATGQRVTLRCSPRSGDLSVYWYQQSLDQGLQFLIQYYNGEERAKGNILERFSAQQFPDLHSELNLSSLELGDSALYFCASSLSDRYNYEQYFGPGTRLTVT.

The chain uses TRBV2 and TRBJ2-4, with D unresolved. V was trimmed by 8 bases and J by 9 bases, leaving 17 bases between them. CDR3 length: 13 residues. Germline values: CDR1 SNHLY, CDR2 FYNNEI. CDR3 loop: CASARGARGIQYF. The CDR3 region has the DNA TGTGCCAGCGCACGAGGCGCGAGAGGCATTCAGTACTTC. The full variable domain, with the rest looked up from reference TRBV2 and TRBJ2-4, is EPEVTQTPSHQVTQMGQEVILRCVPISNHLYFYWYRQILGQKVEFLVSFYNNEISEKSEIFDDQFSVERPDGSNFTLKIRSTKLEDSAMYFCASARGARGIQYFGAGTRLSVL.

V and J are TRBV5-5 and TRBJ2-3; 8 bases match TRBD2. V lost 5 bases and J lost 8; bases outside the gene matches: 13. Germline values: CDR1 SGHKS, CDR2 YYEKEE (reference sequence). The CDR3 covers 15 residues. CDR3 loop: CASRSEREPVGTQYF. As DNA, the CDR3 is TGTGCCAGCAGATCCGAGCGGGAGCCGGTGGGTACGCAGTATTTT.

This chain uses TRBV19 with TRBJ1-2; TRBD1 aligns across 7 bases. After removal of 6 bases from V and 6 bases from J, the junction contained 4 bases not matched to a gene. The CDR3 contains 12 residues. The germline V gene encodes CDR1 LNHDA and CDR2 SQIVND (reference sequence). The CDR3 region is CASRTGLNGYTF. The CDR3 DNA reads TGTGCCAGTAGGACAGGGTTGAATGGCTACACCTTC.

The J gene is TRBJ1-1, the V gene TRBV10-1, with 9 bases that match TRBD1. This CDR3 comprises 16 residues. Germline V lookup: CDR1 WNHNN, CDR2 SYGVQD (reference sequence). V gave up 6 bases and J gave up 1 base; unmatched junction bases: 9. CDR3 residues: CASSQQGARKNTEAFF. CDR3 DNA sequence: TGCGCCAGCAGCCAACAGGGGGCAAGAAAGAACACTGAAGCTTTCTTT.

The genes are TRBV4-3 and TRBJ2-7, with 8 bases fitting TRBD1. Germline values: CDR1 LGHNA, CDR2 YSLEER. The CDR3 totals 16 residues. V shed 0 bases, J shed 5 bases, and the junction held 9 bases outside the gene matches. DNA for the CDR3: TGCGCCAGCAGCCAAGACTGGGAGGACAGGGTGGACGAGCAGTACTTC. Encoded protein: CASSQDWEDRVDEQYF.

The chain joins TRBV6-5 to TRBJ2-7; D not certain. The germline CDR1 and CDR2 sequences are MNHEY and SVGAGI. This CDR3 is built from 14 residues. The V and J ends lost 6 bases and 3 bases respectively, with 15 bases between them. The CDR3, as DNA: TGTGCCAGCAGCCCACCCGACCAGGACTACGAGCAGTACTTC. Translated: CASSPPDQDYEQYF.